This entry lists 3 T cell receptor beta chains sequenced from one sample in a study of CD8+ T cells in alopecia areata. Sequencing used cDNA as its template, made by extracting RNA and reverse transcribing it. Assay used: immunoSEQ multiplex PCR; TCRdb lists only in-frame clones, some missing. Counted here are 90,000 to 150,000 clones, approximately 58% occurring once; the ten biggest clones make up approximately 2.8%. The material sequenced was CD4+ T cells sorted from blood. These receptors were obtained from a human donor in good health.

This chain links TRBV10-3 with TRBJ2-3, with a possible D match to TRBD2 (7 bases). Germline assignment: CDR1 ENHRY and CDR2 SYGVKD. The CDR3 length is 14 residues. V dropped 11 bases and J dropped 4 bases, with 19 bases sitting between them. The CDR3 loop is CAASRGGGADTQYF. The DNA for the CDR3 is TGTGCCGCTAGCCGGGGAGGGGGGGCAGATACGCAGTATTTT.

This clone was counted between two and nine times. The rearrangement links TRBV29-1 to TRBJ2-1, with no clear D. Germline V gene lookup returns CDR1 SQVTM and CDR2 ANQGSEA. The V and J ends lost 4 bases and 3 bases respectively, with 7 bases between them. The CDR3 runs to 12 residues. CDR3 sequence: CSVVLRYNEQFF. The CDR3 DNA reads as TGCAGCGTTGTACTCCGCTACAATGAGCAGTTCTTC.

The chain joins TRBV30 to TRBJ1-1; 7 nucleotides line up with TRBD1. From germline, CDR1 is GTSNPN and CDR2 SVGIG (reference sequence). The junction had 4 bases not matched to a gene; V was cut back by 2 bases and J by 10 bases. The CDR3 runs to 11 residues. CDR3 in DNA: TGTGCCTGGAGTAGTAGGGGGCGAGCTTTCTTT. This sequence encodes CAWSSRGRAFF. Variable domain in full (rest from reference TRBV30 and TRBJ1-1): SQTIHQWPATLVQPVGSPLSLECTVEGTSNPNLYWYRQAAGRGLQLLFYSVGIGQISSEVPQNLSASRPQDRQFILSSKKLLLSDSGFYLCAWSSRGRAFFGQGTRLTVV.